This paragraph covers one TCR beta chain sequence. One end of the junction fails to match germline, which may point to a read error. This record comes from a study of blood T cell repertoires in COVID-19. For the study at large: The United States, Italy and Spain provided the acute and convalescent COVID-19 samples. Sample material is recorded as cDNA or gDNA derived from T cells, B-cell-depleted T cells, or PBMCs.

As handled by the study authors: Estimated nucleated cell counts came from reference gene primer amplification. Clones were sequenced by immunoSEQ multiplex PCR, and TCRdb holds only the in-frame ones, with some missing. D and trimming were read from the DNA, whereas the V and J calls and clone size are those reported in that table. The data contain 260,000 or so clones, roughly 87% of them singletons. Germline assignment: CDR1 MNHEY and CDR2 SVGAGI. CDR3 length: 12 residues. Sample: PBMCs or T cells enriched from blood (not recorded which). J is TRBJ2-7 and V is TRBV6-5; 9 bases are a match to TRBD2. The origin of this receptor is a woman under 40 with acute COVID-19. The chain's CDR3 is CGSGGFGYEQYF. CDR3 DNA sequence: TGTGGCAGCGGGGGGTTTGGCTACGAGCAGTACTTC.